The rows below give T cell receptor beta chains drawn from one sample of a study of blood T cell repertoires in COVID-19. The data were produced by immunoSEQ multiplex PCR, yet TCRdb's version contains in-frame clones alone and is incomplete. The top ten clones hold less than 7% of a sample with 35,000 to 45,000 clones, roughly nine tenths of them seen once. Sequenced: peripheral blood. These receptors were collected from a human donor in a cohort sampled during active COVID-19. Each CDR3 is given with its conserved first and last residue. A D gene is named only where the DNA matches it firmly. Clone size is given for some rows only: seen once, a few or many times, or a class if the clone is expanded.

size	D	V	J	DNA	CDR3
NA	NA	TRBV4-1	TRBJ2-7	TGCGCCAGCAGCCAAGTGTGGGGACAAGCCACCTACGAGCAGTACTTC	CASSQVWGQATYEQYF
NA	NA	TRBV7-9	TRBJ2-4	TGTGCCAGCAGTTTTACGTCGCCAGGGGACATTCAGTACTTC	CASSFTSPGDIQYF
once	TRBD2	TRBV29-1	TRBJ2-7	TGCAGCGGGGCCCAGGCTAGCGGGAGGTCCTACGAGCAGTACTTC	CSGAQASGRSYEQYF
NA	TRBD2	TRBV3-1/TRBV3-2	TRBJ2-3	TGTGCCAGCAGCCCCATAGCGGGAGGGCTGATAGATACGCAGTATTTT	CASSPIAGGLIDTQYF
NA	NA	TRBV5-4	TRBJ2-3	TGTGCCAGCAGCTTGGCTAGTAGCAGCACAGATACGCAGTATTTT	CASSLASSSTDTQYF
NA	NA	TRBV2	TRBJ1-5	TGTGCCAGCAACGTTAGGAGTGATCAGCCCCAGCATTTT	CASNVRSDQPQHF
NA	TRBD1	TRBV18	TRBJ1-2	TGTGCCAGCTCACCTGGGACAGGTAACCTCCTGGGAGGCTACACCTTC	CASSPGTGNLLGGYTF
NA	NA	TRBV21-1	TRBJ2-2	TGTGCCAGCACAAAAGACAGGGGGTACACCGGGGAGCTGTTTTTT	CASTKDRGYTGELFF
NA	NA	TRBV2	TRBJ2-6	TGTGCCAGCGAACAGTTCTCCTCTGGGGCCAACGTCCTGACTTTC	CASEQFSSGANVLTF
NA	NA	TRBV11-2	TRBJ2-1	TGTGCCAGCAGGGGAGTTGAGCAGTTCTTC	CASRGVEQFF
NA	TRBD1	TRBV19	TRBJ2-1	TGTGCCAGTAGTCTAGGGACAGGTCGGGCAGGCCAGCAGTTCTTC	CASSLGTGRAGQQFF
NA	NA	TRBV7-9	TRBJ1-2	TGTGCCAGCAGCTCAGGTTATGGCTACACCTTC	CASSSGYGYTF
NA	NA	TRBV10-2	TRBJ2-1	TGCGCCAGCAGTGAAGACAGTAGCTCCTACAATGAGCAGTTCTTC	CASSEDSSSYNEQFF
NA	NA	TRBV2	TRBJ2-2	TGTGCCAGCAGCTACACTAGCACGAACACCGGGGAGCTGTTTTTT	CASSYTSTNTGELFF
once	TRBD1	TRBV7-9	TRBJ1-1	TGTGCCAGCAGCCCAGTTAACAGGGGTGACACTGAAGCTTTCTTT	CASSPVNRGDTEAFF
NA	NA	TRBV30	TRBJ2-7	TGTGCCTGGAGTGATAGCGGTTACGAGCAGTACTTC	CAWSDSGYEQYF
NA	NA	TRBV11-3	TRBJ2-3	TGTGCCAGCAGCTTTGGAGGAATACAAACGGATACGCAGTATTTT	CASSFGGIQTDTQYF
NA	TRBD1	TRBV5-6	TRBJ2-7	TGTGCCAGCAGCTTAGTAGGTGGGACAGGTCAGGGGTACGAGCAGTACTTC	CASSLVGGTGQGYEQYF
NA	NA	TRBV27	TRBJ1-1	TGTGCCAGCAGTTTAGTGAGGGGACACAAGAACACTGAAGCTTTCTTT	CASSLVRGHKNTEAFF
NA	TRBD2	TRBV5-4	TRBJ2-1	TGTGCCAGCAGCTCACTAGCGGGAGGGTCATACAATGAGCAGTTCTTC	CASSSLAGGSYNEQFF
NA	TRBD1	TRBV30	TRBJ2-5	TGTGCCTGGGGTACCGGGACAGACGAAGAGACCCAGTACTTC	CAWGTGTDEETQYF
NA	NA	TRBV6-5	TRBJ1-3	TGTGCCAGTCGCGACTCCAGGGTCTTCGGAAACACCATATATTTT	CASRDSRVFGNTIYF
once	NA	TRBV12-3/TRBV12-4	TRBJ2-2	TGTGCCAGCAGTTTCAACCCGGCCGGGGAGCTGTTTTTT	CASSFNPAGELFF
NA	NA	TRBV27	TRBJ1-4	TGTGCCAGCAGTTTTTTCTACGGAACTAATGAAAAACTGTTTTTT	CASSFFYGTNEKLFF
NA	NA	TRBV11-2	TRBJ2-4	TGTGCCAGCAGCTCACCCAGGGCAGGCAGGTACATTCAGTACTTC	CASSSPRAGRYIQYF
NA	TRBD2	TRBV30	TRBJ2-3	TGTGCCGCGGGAGGGCTGAGCACAGATACGCAGTATTTT	CAAGGLSTDTQYF
NA	NA	TRBV4-2	TRBJ2-1	TGTGCCAGCAGCCGGGGCTATAATGAGCAGTTCTTC	CASSRGYNEQFF
NA	TRBD1	TRBV5-4	TRBJ1-4	TGTGCCAGCAGCGTACCGGGACAGGGCCATGAAAAACTGTTTTTT	CASSVPGQGHEKLFF
NA	NA	TRBV7-2	TRBJ2-2	TGTGCCGGCAGCTTAGTGTCGGAGACCGGGGAGCTGTTTTTT	CAGSLVSETGELFF
NA	NA	TRBV10-3	TRBJ2-5	TGTGCCACCAGACAGGAAGAGACCCAGTACTTC	CATRQEETQYF
NA	TRBD2	TRBV29-1	TRBJ2-7	TGCAGCGTTAAGGTAGCGGGAGCGGTTTACGAGCAGTACTTC	CSVKVAGAVYEQYF
NA	NA	TRBV13	TRBJ1-1	TGTGCCAGCAGCCCGTCGGACAGAGAAGCTTTCTTT	CASSPSDREAFF
NA	NA	TRBV2	TRBJ2-3	TGTGCCAGCAGTGACCGGGGAACGCAGTATTTT	CASSDRGTQYF
NA	TRBD1	TRBV5-6	TRBJ2-7	TGTGCCAGCAGCTCGGGGCCGACAGGGGGCTTTTACGAGCAGTACTTC	CASSSGPTGGFYEQYF
NA	TRBD1	TRBV5-1	TRBJ2-7	TGCGCCAGCAGCCCGGGGACAGGTATAACCTACGAGCAGTACTTC	CASSPGTGITYEQYF
NA	NA	TRBV2	TRBJ2-2	TGTGCCAGCAACATCAAGAACACCGGGGAGCTGTTTTTT	CASNIKNTGELFF
once	NA	TRBV29-1	TRBJ2-7	TGCAGCGTTGCGTTGACAAATACCTACGAGCAGTACTTC	CSVALTNTYEQYF
NA	TRBD2	TRBV19	TRBJ2-3	TGTGCCAGTTCCCCACTAGCGGGGGTAACAGATACGCAGTATTTT	CASSPLAGVTDTQYF
NA	TRBD2	TRBV24-1	TRBJ2-3	TGTGCCACCAGTGACCCCAGCGGGAGAGGCGGAGATACGCAGTATTTT	CATSDPSGRGGDTQYF
NA	NA	TRBV27	TRBJ2-7	TGTGCCAGCAGGGGCAGCCCTTCCTACGAGCAGTACTTC	CASRGSPSYEQYF
NA	TRBD2	TRBV9	TRBJ2-7	TGTGCCAGCAGCGTAGCAAGGACTAGCGGGAGGGCCGAATCTTACGAGCAGTACTTC	CASSVARTSGRAESYEQYF
NA	NA	TRBV5-1	TRBJ2-2	TGCGCCAGCAGCTTGGGGTTAACAGACACCGGGGAGCTGTTTTTT	CASSLGLTDTGELFF
NA	TRBD2	TRBV10-1	TRBJ2-5	TGCGCCAGCAGTGAGGCGGGAGTGATCTCGCTCGAGAGGGCAAACCGAGAGACCCAGTACTTC	CASSEAGVISLERANRETQYF
NA	NA	TRBV4-2	TRBJ2-3	TGTGCCAGCAGACCCAAAGGGGTCACAGATACGCAGTATTTT	CASRPKGVTDTQYF
NA	NA	TRBV7-6	TRBJ1-2	TGTGCCAGCAGCCTCGGGCCCCGGGGGGGTCCTAACTATGGCTACACCTTC	CASSLGPRGGPNYGYTF
NA	TRBD1	TRBV18	TRBJ2-5	TGTGCCAGCTCACCACAACAGGGGGCCCCAGAGACCCAGTACTTC	CASSPQQGAPETQYF
NA	NA	TRBV4-1	TRBJ2-1	TGCGCCAGCAGCCAAGAACCCAGGGATGAGCAGTTCTTC	CASSQEPRDEQFF
NA	NA	TRBV11-1	TRBJ1-1	TGTGCCAGCAGCTTAGGGTCAGTGAGAGGCACTGAAGCTTTCTTT	CASSLGSVRGTEAFF
NA	NA	TRBV5-8	TRBJ1-3	TGTGCCAGCAGCTTGGGTCTGGATTTGGGCGGGTACTCTGGAAACACCATATATTTT	CASSLGLDLGGYSGNTIYF
NA	TRBD2	TRBV3-1/TRBV3-2	TRBJ2-7	TGTGCCAGCAGCCCCTCGGGAGGGAACGAGCAGTACTTC	CASSPSGGNEQYF
NA	NA	TRBV12-3/TRBV12-4	TRBJ1-1	TGTGCCAGCATCACGACAGGTCAGACTGAAGCTTTCTTT	CASITTGQTEAFF
NA	TRBD2	TRBV3-1/TRBV3-2	TRBJ2-5	TGTGCCAGCAGGGTAAGCGGGGGGTTAGAGACCCAGTACTTC	CASRVSGGLETQYF
NA	NA	TRBV5-1	TRBJ1-3	TGCGCCAGCAGCCTTGACAGGCCGGGGGGAAACACCATATATTTT	CASSLDRPGGNTIYF
NA	TRBD1	TRBV2	TRBJ2-7	TGTGCCAGCAGTTACCCTGGGGACAGGGGGCGTGACGAGCAGTACTTC	CASSYPGDRGRDEQYF
NA	NA	TRBV9	TRBJ1-6	TGTGCCAGCAGCGTAGACCCAGGGAACACGTCACCCCTCCACTTT	CASSVDPGNTSPLHF
NA	TRBD1	TRBV6-5	TRBJ1-2	TGTGCCAGCAGTTCCAGGGGGGTCTATGGCTACACCTTC	CASSSRGVYGYTF
NA	NA	TRBV5-1	TRBJ2-5	TGCGCCAGCAGCCCAGGGGCCGGAGGCCAAGAGACCCAGTACTTC	CASSPGAGGQETQYF
NA	NA	TRBV19	TRBJ2-7	TGTGCCAGTAGTGCGGGACAGTACACCGAGCAGTACTTC	CASSAGQYTEQYF
NA	NA	TRBV6-6	TRBJ1-1	TGTGCCAGCACTTTCCTCGACACTGAAGCTTTCTTT	CASTFLDTEAFF
NA	NA	TRBV3-1/TRBV3-2	TRBJ2-5	TGTGCCAGCAGGCGGACAGAAGAGACCCAGTACTTC	CASRRTEETQYF